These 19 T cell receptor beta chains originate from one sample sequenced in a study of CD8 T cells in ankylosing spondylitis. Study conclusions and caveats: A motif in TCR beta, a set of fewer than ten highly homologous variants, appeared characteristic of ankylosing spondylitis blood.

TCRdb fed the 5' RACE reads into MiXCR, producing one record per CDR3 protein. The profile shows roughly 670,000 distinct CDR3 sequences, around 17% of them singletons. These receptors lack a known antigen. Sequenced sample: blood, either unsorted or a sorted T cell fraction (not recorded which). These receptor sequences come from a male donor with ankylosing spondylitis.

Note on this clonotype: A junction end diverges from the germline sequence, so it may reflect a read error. The CDR3 sequence is CSASLGLKAPSGGF. The CDR3 DNA reads TGCAGTGCTAGCCTGGGACTCAAGGCTCCGTCTGGCGGTTTC. The gene calls are TRBV20-1 and TRBJ2-7, with D possibly being TRBD2 (6 bases). The germline V gene encodes CDR1 DFQATT and CDR2 SNEGSKA (reference sequence). CDR3 size: 14 residues.

The CDR3 loop is CASSPDREEFF. The CDR3 nucleotides are TGTGCCAGCAGCCCAGACAGGGAAGAATTCTTC. The chain recombines TRBV7-8 with TRBJ2-1; 7 bases match TRBD1. The CDR3 spans 11 residues. Germline assignment: CDR1 SGHVS and CDR2 FQNEAQ. Trimming removed 5 bases from V and 16 bases from J; junction bases left unmatched: 8. The full variable domain, completed using reference TRBV7-8 and TRBJ2-1, is GAGVSQSPRYKVAKRGQDVALRCDPISGHVSLFWYQQALGQGPEFLTYFQNEAQLDKSGLPSDRFFAERPEGSVSTLKIQRTQQEDSAVYLCASSPDREEFFGPGTRLTVL.

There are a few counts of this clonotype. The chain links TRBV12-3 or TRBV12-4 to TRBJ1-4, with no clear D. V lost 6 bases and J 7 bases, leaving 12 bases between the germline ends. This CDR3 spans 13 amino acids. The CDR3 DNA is TGTGCCAGCAGCACGGTGGGGTTTGAAAAACTGTTTTTT. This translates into CASSTVGFEKLFF.

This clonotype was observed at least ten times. The CDR3 nucleotides are TGTGCCAGCAGCTTGGAGCAACCTTACGAGCAGTACTTC. This encodes CASSLEQPYEQYF. The chain joins TRBV5-6 to TRBJ2-7; no definite D call. Germline CDR1 SGHDT, CDR2 YYEEEE. This CDR3 is 13 amino acids long. The ends were cut back, 0 bases at V and 4 bases at J, with 8 bases in the middle.

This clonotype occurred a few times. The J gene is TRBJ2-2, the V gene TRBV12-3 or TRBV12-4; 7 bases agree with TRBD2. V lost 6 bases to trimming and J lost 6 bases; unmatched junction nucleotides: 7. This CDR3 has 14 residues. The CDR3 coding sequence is TGTGCCAGCAGCCAACCGACTAGCCCCGGGGAGCTGTTTTTT. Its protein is CASSQPTSPGELFF.

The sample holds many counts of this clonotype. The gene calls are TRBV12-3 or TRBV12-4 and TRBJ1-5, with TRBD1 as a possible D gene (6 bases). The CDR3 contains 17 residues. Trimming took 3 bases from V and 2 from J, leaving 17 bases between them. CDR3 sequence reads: CASSLSGRGIGNQPQHF. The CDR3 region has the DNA TGTGCCAGCAGTTTGAGCGGCAGGGGTATTGGCAATCAGCCCCAGCATTTT.

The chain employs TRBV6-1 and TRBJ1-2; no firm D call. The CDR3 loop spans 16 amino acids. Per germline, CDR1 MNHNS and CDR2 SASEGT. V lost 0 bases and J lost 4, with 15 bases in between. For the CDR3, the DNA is TGTGCCAGCAGTGAAGCAAGCCAGGACCGTACCTATGGCTACACCTTC. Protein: CASSEASQDRTYGYTF.

CDR3 in amino acids: CAISERGDQETQYF. CDR3 bases: TGTGCCATCAGTGAAAGGGGGGACCAAGAGACCCAGTACTTC. The rearrangement links TRBV10-3 to TRBJ2-5; either TRBD1 or TRBD2 may supply D (6 bases each). V lost 3 bases and J 0 bases, leaving 8 bases between the germline ends. The V gene's germline CDR1 is ENHRY and CDR2 SYGVKD. This CDR3 contains 14 residues.

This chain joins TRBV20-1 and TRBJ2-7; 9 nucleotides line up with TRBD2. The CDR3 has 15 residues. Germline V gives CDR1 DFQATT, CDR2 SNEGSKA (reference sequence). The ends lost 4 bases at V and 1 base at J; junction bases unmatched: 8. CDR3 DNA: TGCAGTGCTACAAGCGCGGGAGGGTCTTCCTACGAGCAGTACTTC. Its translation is CSATSAGGSSYEQYF.

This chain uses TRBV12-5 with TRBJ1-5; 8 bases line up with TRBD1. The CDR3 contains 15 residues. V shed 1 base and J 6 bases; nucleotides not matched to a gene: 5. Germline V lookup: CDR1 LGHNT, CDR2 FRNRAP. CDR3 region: CASGLAGQGSQPQHF. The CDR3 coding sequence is TGTGCTAGTGGTTTGGCCGGACAGGGTAGTCAGCCCCAGCATTTT.

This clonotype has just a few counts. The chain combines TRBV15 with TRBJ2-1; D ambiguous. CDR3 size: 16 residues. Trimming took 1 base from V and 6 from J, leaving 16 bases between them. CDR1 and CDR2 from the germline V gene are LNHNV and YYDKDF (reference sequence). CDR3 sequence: CATSRGAVVEVNEQFF. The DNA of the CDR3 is TGTGCCACCAGCAGAGGGGCCGTTGTCGAGGTCAATGAGCAGTTCTTC.

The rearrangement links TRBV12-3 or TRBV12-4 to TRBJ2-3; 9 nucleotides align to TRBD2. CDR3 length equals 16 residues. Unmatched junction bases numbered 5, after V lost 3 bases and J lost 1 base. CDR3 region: CASSLAQRGGTDTQYF. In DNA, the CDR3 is TGTGCCAGCAGTTTGGCTCAGCGGGGGGGCACAGATACGCAGTATTTT.

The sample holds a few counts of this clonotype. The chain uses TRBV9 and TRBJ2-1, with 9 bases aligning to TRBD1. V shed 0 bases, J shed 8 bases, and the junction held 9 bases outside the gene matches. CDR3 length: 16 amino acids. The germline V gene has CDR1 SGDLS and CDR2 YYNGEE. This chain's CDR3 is CASSVVSTGGWDEQFF. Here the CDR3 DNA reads TGTGCCAGCAGCGTAGTTAGTACAGGGGGCTGGGATGAGCAGTTCTTC.

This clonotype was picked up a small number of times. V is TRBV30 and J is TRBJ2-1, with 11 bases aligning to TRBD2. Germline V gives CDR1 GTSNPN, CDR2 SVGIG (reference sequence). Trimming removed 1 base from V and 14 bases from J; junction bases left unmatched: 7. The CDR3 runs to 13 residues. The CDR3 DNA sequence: TGTGCCTGGAGTGATCGTAGCGGGGGGGCCAAGTTCTTC. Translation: CAWSDRSGGAKFF.

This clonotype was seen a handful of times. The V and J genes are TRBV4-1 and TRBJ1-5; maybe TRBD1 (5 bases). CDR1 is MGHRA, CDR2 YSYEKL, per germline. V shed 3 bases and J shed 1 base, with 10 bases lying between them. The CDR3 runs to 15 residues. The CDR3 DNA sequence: TGCGCCAGCAGCCAGTCTTGGGACAGCAATCAGCCCCAGCATTTT. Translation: CASSQSWDSNQPQHF.

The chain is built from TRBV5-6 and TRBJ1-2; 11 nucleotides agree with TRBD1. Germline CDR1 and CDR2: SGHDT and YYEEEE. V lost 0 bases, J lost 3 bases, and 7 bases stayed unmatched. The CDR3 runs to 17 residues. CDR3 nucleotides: TGTGCCAGCAGCTTGGGAACCGGGACAGGGGGATACTATGGCTACACCTTC. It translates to CASSLGTGTGGYYGYTF.

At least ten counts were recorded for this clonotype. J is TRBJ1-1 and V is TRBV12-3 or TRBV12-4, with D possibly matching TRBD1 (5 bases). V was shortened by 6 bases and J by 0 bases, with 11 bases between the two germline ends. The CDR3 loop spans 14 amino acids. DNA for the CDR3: TGTGCCAGCAGCAAGAAGGGGATGAACACTGAAGCTTTCTTT. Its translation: CASSKKGMNTEAFF.

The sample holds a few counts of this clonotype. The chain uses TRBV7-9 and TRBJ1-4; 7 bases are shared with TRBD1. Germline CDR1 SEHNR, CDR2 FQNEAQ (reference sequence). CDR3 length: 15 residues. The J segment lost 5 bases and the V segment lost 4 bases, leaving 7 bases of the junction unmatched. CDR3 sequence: CASSSGQASNEKLFF. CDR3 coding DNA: TGTGCCAGCAGCTCTGGACAGGCTAGCAATGAAAAACTGTTTTTT.

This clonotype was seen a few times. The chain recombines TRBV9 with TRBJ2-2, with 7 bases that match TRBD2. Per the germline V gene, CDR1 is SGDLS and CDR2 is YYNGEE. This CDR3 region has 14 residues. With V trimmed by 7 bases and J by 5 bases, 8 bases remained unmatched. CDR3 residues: CASGIAGVTGELFF. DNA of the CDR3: TGTGCCAGCGGCATCGCGGGAGTTACCGGGGAGCTGTTTTTT.